This paragraph covers one T cell receptor (beta chain) sequence. The sample is drawn from a study of blood T cell repertoires in COVID-19. At the level of the study: The origin of the acute and convalescent COVID-19 samples was the United States, Italy and Spain. T cells, B-cell-depleted T cells, or PBMCs supplied cDNA or gDNA.

Per the original methods: Estimated nucleated cell counts came from reference gene primer amplification. The protocol was immunoSEQ multiplex PCR, while the TCRdb copy is restricted to in-frame clones and leaves out a portion. The V and J calls and clone size were taken over from that table, and D and trimming were inferred from the DNA. Found here are about 300,000 clones, approximately 83% of them singletons; the top ten hold over 9%. Sequenced material: peripheral blood. The sequence was obtained from a woman aged 50 to 65 who had recovered from COVID-19.

The CDR3 DNA is TGCAGTGCAACGGTATCCTACGAGCAGTACTTC. It translates to CSATVSYEQYF. J is TRBJ2-7 and V is TRBV20-1; no definite D call. The V and J ends lost 6 bases and 1 base respectively, with 7 bases between them. Germline V gene sequence: CDR1 DFQATT, CDR2 SNEGSKA (reference sequence). This CDR3 comprises 11 residues.